These 18 T cell receptor beta chains share one sample of origin, sequenced in a study of OX40 agonist ivuxolimab in advanced cancers. Produced via immunoSEQ multiplex PCR; TCRdb's table is partial and in-frame only. The repertoire includes around 62,000 clones, around 84% of them detected once, and 2% to 3% sits in the top ten. This specimen was CD4+ or CD8+ T cells sorted from blood, taken in a trial of the OX40 agonist ivuxolimab. These receptors were taken from an adult with an advanced solid tumor such as melanoma, head and neck, liver or kidney cancer.

The gene calls are TRBV5-1 and TRBJ2-2; D is possibly TRBD2 (5 bases). Germline lookup yields CDR1 SGHRS and CDR2 YFSETQ. The CDR3 totals 16 residues. Trimming stripped 0 bases from V and 4 bases from J, with 13 bases between. CDR3 sequence reads: CASSLVGDTSTGELFF. CDR3 nucleotides: TGCGCCAGCAGCTTGGTGGGAGACACGAGCACCGGGGAGCTGTTTTTT.

This clone was detected once. The chain uses TRBV7-9 and TRBJ1-3; the match to TRBD1 covers 10 bases. CDR3 length equals 18 residues. The V and J ends lost 5 bases and 0 bases, in that order; junction bases with no gene match: 10. Germline CDR1 is SEHNR and CDR2 is FQNEAQ (reference sequence). The DNA for the CDR3 is TGTGCCAGCAGCCCACCGGGGGACAGGGGCTTCTCTGGAAACACCATATATTTT. This encodes CASSPPGDRGFSGNTIYF.

The CDR3 loop reads CASSVGSFGTAKETQYF. Written as DNA, the CDR3 is TGTGCCAGCAGCGTAGGTTCCTTTGGGACAGCAAAAGAGACCCAGTACTTC. V is TRBV9 and J is TRBJ2-5; 7 positions agree with TRBD1. The CDR3 totals 17 residues. The trim removed 0 bases at V and 3 bases at J, leaving 11 bases unmatched. Germline V CDR1 and CDR2: SGDLS, YYNGEE.

This clone was counted a single time. The chain carries TRBV7-3 and TRBJ1-1, with D possibly matching TRBD1 (5 bases). Trimming cost V 2 bases and J 2 bases, with 12 bases left between them. Germline V lookup: CDR1 SGHTA, CDR2 FQGTGA. The CDR3 consists of 15 residues. CDR3 amino acids: CASSLGGRPNTEAFF. The CDR3, as DNA: TGTGCCAGCAGCTTAGGGGGGAGACCCAACACTGAAGCTTTCTTT. Using reference TRBV7-3 and TRBJ1-1 for the parts outside the CDR3, the full variable domain is GAGVSQTPSNKVTEKGKYVELRCDPISGHTALYWYRQSLGQGPEFLIYFQGTGAADDSGLPNDRFFAVRPEGSVSTLKIQRTERGDSAVYLCASSLGGRPNTEAFFGQGTRLTVV.

The genes are TRBV19 and TRBJ1-1; D not resolved. CDR1 and CDR2 from the germline V gene are LNHDA and SQIVND (reference sequence). The CDR3 loop spans 13 amino acids. V lost 3 bases to trimming and J lost 0 bases, with 5 bases between them. The CDR3 bases are TGTGCCAGTAGTATTCGGTTGAACACTGAAGCTTTCTTT. It encodes CASSIRLNTEAFF.

The chain links TRBV2 to TRBJ2-3; TRBD1 is a possible D gene (6 bases). This CDR3 has 15 residues. The ends were cut back, 6 bases at V and 0 bases at J, with 13 bases in the middle. Germline values: CDR1 SNHLY, CDR2 FYNNEI. In nucleotides, the CDR3 is TGTGCCAGCAGAAGCCAAAGGGGGAGCACAGATACGCAGTATTTT. Its protein is CASRSQRGSTDTQYF.

CDR3 region: CASSLAYQETQYF. CDR3 bases: TGCGCCAGCAGCTTAGCCTACCAAGAGACCCAGTACTTC. The rearrangement links TRBV5-1 to TRBJ2-5; D is unresolved. V was shortened by 2 bases and J by 0 bases, with 5 bases between the two germline ends. The V gene's germline CDR1 is SGHRS and CDR2 YFSETQ. CDR3 length equals 13 residues.

The CDR3 region is CASSLPGTYEQYF. CDR3 sequence (DNA): TGTGCCAGCAGCTTGCCCGGGACCTACGAGCAGTACTTC. V is TRBV5-6 and J is TRBJ2-7, with a possible D match to TRBD2 (5 bases). V was shortened by 1 base and J by 2 bases, with 7 bases between the two germline ends. The CDR3 has 13 residues. Germline values: CDR1 SGHDT, CDR2 YYEEEE. The complete variable domain, with remaining parts taken from reference TRBV5-6 and TRBJ2-7, reads DAGVTQSPTHLIKTRGQQVTLRCSPKSGHDTVSWYQQALGQGPQFIFQYYEEEERQRGNFPDRFSGHQFPNYSSELNVNALLLGDSALYLCASSLPGTYEQYFGPGTRLTVT.

V is TRBV13 and J is TRBJ1-3, with D perhaps TRBD1 (5 bases). Germline V CDR1 and CDR2: PRHDT, FYEKMQ (reference sequence). The CDR3 length is 14 residues. V lost 2 bases, J lost 2 bases, and 7 bases lay in between. The CDR3 is CASSLSGPGNTIYF. The DNA for the CDR3 is TGTGCCAGCAGCTTATCGGGGCCTGGAAACACCATATATTTT.

The rearrangement uses TRBV4-2 and TRBJ2-7, with no clear D. V was clipped by 0 bases and J by 1 base, with 4 bases between them. The CDR3 spans 13 residues. CDR1 LGHNA and CDR2 YNFKEQ come from the germline V gene. Written as DNA, the CDR3 is TGTGCCAGCAGCCAAGACGGGTCCTACGAGCAGTACTTC. This codes for CASSQDGSYEQYF.

The CDR3 loop is CASSSAQTGYSNQPQHF. The CDR3 DNA sequence: TGTGCCAGCAGTTCGGCTCAAACAGGCTATAGCAATCAGCCCCAGCATTTT. The rearrangement links TRBV27 to TRBJ1-5; weak D call: TRBD1 (5 bases). The CDR3 loop spans 17 amino acids. Trimming left V 4 bases short and J 0 bases short, with 16 bases between. The germline CDR1 and CDR2 sequences are MNHEY and SMNVEV (reference sequence).

The rearrangement links TRBV6-1 to TRBJ2-3, with 9 bases matching TRBD1. V lost 2 bases to trimming and J lost 0 bases; unmatched junction nucleotides: 9. The CDR3 loop spans 18 amino acids. Germline V gene sequence: CDR1 MNHNS, CDR2 SASEGT. In DNA, the CDR3 is TGTGCCAGCAGTGAATTTCCACGGACAGGGGCTAGCACAGATACGCAGTATTTT. Encoded protein: CASSEFPRTGASTDTQYF.

The genes are TRBV19 and TRBJ2-3; possibly TRBD1 for D (6 bases). The length of the CDR3 is 16 residues. The germline V and J ends were trimmed by 2 bases and 0 bases, with 12 bases remaining between them. Germline lookup yields CDR1 LNHDA and CDR2 SQIVND (reference sequence). This CDR3 is CASSIRTVSSTDTQYF. Written as DNA, the CDR3 is TGTGCCAGTAGTATAAGGACAGTCTCTAGCACAGATACGCAGTATTTT.

A few counts support this clone. The J gene is TRBJ1-5, the V gene TRBV28; 7 nucleotides agree with TRBD1. Germline values: CDR1 MDHEN, CDR2 SYDVKM. Trimming removed 6 bases from V and 6 bases from J; junction bases left unmatched: 8. CDR3 size: 14 residues. The CDR3 is CASRNEGAPQPQHF. In DNA, the CDR3 is TGTGCCAGCAGAAATGAGGGGGCCCCTCAGCCCCAGCATTTT.

The gene calls are TRBV19 and TRBJ1-6; TRBD1 matches at 9 bases. The length of the CDR3 is 14 residues. Germline CDR1 reads LNHDA; CDR2 reads SQIVND (reference sequence). J gave up 5 bases and V 10 bases, and 6 bases lay outside the gene matches. The CDR3 nucleotides are TGTGCCACCGCCGGGACAGGGAATAATTCACCCCTCCACTTT. Its translation is CATAGTGNNSPLHF.

The chain links TRBV14 to TRBJ2-3; D is perhaps TRBD2 (5 bases). This CDR3 has 18 amino acids. Germline CDR1 and CDR2: SGHDN and FVKESK. V shed 0 bases and J shed 0 bases, with 16 bases lying between them. In DNA, the CDR3 is TGTGCCAGCAGCCAAGATCTGCCTGGACTTTCTAGCACAGATACGCAGTATTTT. This encodes CASSQDLPGLSSTDTQYF.

This chain joins TRBV5-4 and TRBJ1-2; D might be TRBD1 (6 bases). V gave up 6 bases and J gave up 0 bases, with 15 bases separating them. The germline V gene encodes CDR1 SGHNT and CDR2 YYREEE (reference sequence). CDR3 length equals 15 residues. The DNA of the CDR3 is TGTGCCAGCACCCCGGGGGGACAAGCTAACTATGGCTACACCTTC. Translation gives CASTPGGQANYGYTF.

The chain is built from TRBV7-8 and TRBJ2-3; tentatively, D is TRBD1 or TRBD2 (5 bases each). The germline V gene has CDR1 SGHVS and CDR2 FQNEAQ. The CDR3 is made up of 13 amino acids. Between the trimmed V and J ends, which lost 0 bases and 12 bases, there was a span of 13 bases. Here the CDR3 reads CASSLALGEPQYF. CDR3 nucleotide sequence: TGTGCCAGCAGCTTAGCGCTGGGGGAACCACAGTATTTT. Full variable domain (remainder filled in from reference TRBV7-8 and TRBJ2-3): GAGVSQSPRYKVAKRGQDVALRCDPISGHVSLFWYQQALGQGPEFLTYFQNEAQLDKSGLPSDRFFAERPEGSVSTLKIQRTQQEDSAVYLCASSLALGEPQYFGPGTRLTVL.